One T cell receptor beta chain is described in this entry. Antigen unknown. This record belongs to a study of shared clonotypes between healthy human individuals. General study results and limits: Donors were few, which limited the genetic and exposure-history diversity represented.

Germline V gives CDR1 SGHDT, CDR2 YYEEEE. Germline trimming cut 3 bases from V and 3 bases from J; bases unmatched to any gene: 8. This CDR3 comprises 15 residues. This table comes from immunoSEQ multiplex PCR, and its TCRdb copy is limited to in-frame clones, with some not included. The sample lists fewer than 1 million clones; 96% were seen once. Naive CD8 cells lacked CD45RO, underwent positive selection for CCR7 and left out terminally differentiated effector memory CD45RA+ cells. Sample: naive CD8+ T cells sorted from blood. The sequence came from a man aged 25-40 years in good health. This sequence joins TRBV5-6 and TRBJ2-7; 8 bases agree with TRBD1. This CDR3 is CASSSAGTGYYEQYF. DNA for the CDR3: TGTGCCAGCAGCTCCGCTGGGACAGGCTACTACGAGCAGTACTTC.